The rows below give T cell receptor beta chains drawn from one sample of a study of T-cell reconstitution after alpha-beta-depleted transplantation in children. Using its own MiXCR run on the PCR reads, TCRdb lists one record per CDR3 protein. The table shows fewer than 250,000 distinct CDR3 sequences, with around 7.8% occurring only once. The specimen comprised PBMCs, mostly from graft donor cells, sampled 180 days after TCRalphabeta/CD19-depleted stem cell transplant. These receptors were obtained from a male patient aged 5 to 17 who had a stem cell transplant for acute lymphoblastic leukemia, so the T cells may come from the graft donor. Both conserved end residues are part of each CDR3. Fields, in order: D gene, J gene, clone size, V gene, CDR3 DNA, CDR3 protein. A D gene is named only where the DNA matches it firmly. Clone size, where shown, is once, few, many, or a class for clones that have expanded.

. TRBJ2-7 many TRBV3-1 TGTGCCAGCAGCCGTAACTACGAGCAGTACTTC CASSRNYEQYF
. TRBJ1-5 . TRBV6-1 TGTGCCTCCAAGCTGTCGGGGCGCTATAGCAATCAGCCCCAGCATTTT CASKLSGRYSNQPQHF
. TRBJ1-3 many TRBV15 TGTGCCACCAGCAGAGATCCACGTTCTATTGGAAACACCATATATTTT CATSRDPRSIGNTIYF
. TRBJ1-3 many TRBV27 TGTGCCTCCCGAGGGGTGTCCGGAAACACCATATATTTT CASRGVSGNTIYF
. TRBJ1-4 many TRBV19 TGTGCCAGTAGTATAAGCGGGGGTCGTGAAAAACTGTTTTTT CASSISGGREKLFF
. TRBJ1-1 many TRBV11-2 TGTGCCAGCAGCTTAGTGCTGAACACTGAAGCTTTCTTT CASSLVLNTEAFF
. TRBJ1-1 . TRBV20-1 TGCAGTGCACGGGGGCCTCAGGGGTTAGGCACTGAAGCTTTCTTT CSARGPQGLGTEAFF
. TRBJ1-2 many TRBV12-3/TRBV12-4 TGTGCCAGCAGTTTATGGCGCCAGAGTAACTATGGCTACACCTTC CASSLWRQSNYGYTF
TRBD1 TRBJ2-5 many TRBV7-7 TGTGCTAGCAGCTTTCAACAGGGGGAAGGGACCCAGTACTTC CASSFQQGEGTQYF
TRBD1 TRBJ1-1 many TRBV7-3 TGCGCCAGCAGCCAAGACAGGGACACTGAAGCTTTCTTT CASSQDRDTEAFF
. TRBJ2-3 many TRBV3-1 TGTGCCAGCAGCCAAGGAGAACGGACCACAGATACGCAGTATTTT CASSQGERTTDTQYF
TRBD1 TRBJ2-7 . TRBV23-1 TGCGCCAGCAGTCAGCGGGACAGGGAAAGTCTTTTCGGCCCTGACAATTACTTC CASSQRDRESLFGPDNYF
TRBD2 TRBJ2-3 many TRBV20-1 TGCAGTGCTAGCCTTAGCGGGAGATCAGATACGCAGTATTTT CSASLSGRSDTQYF
TRBD2 TRBJ2-5 many TRBV5-1 TGCGCCAGCAGCTCCAGCGGGAGAGAGACCCAGTACTTC CASSSSGRETQYF
TRBD1 TRBJ2-7 many TRBV10-2 TGCGCCAGCCGTCAGGGGGCCTACGAGCAGTACTTC CASRQGAYEQYF
. TRBJ2-5 many TRBV11-2 TGTGCCAGCAGCCGACGGAGGGCCGGAGAGACCCAGTACTTC CASSRRRAGETQYF
. TRBJ1-1 few TRBV6-1 TGTGCCAGCAGTACGCCGGGGGGGGAGAACACTGAAGCTTTCTTT CASSTPGGENTEAFF
. TRBJ2-7 many TRBV6-2/TRBV6-3 TGTGCCAGCAGTATGTTAACGTCCTACGAGCAGTACTTC CASSMLTSYEQYF
. TRBJ2-4 many TRBV5-1 TGCGCCAGCAGCTTCAGCGGCCCAGCCAAAAACATTCAGTACTTC CASSFSGPAKNIQYF
TRBD2 TRBJ2-2 many TRBV6-2/TRBV6-3 TGTGCCAGCAGTTACTTTGGTCCGGGACTAGCGGGCACCGGGGAGCTGTTTTTT CASSYFGPGLAGTGELFF
TRBD1 TRBJ1-5 many TRBV20-1 TGCAGTGCCCCACCTACGGACAGGGGGCCGAATCAGCCCCAGCATTTT CSAPPTDRGPNQPQHF
. TRBJ1-3 many TRBV7-2 TGTGCCAGCAGCCGGTTTCCGGGGGCCGGAAACACCATATATTTT CASSRFPGAGNTIYF